Following are 5 T cell receptor beta chains from one sample sequenced in a study of blood T cell repertoires in COVID-19. Assay: immunoSEQ multiplex PCR; the TCRdb copy retains only in-frame clones and omits some. Of approximately 430,000 clones in the sample, approximately 90% were seen once. The sample comprised peripheral blood. The receptors originated from a woman between 25 and 40 years old with active or convalescent COVID-19.

V and J are TRBV6-5 and TRBJ1-1, with D maybe TRBD1 (5 bases). Trimming removed 6 bases from V and 3 bases from J, with 14 bases in between. The CDR3 has 14 residues. CDR1 is MNHEY and CDR2 is SVGAGI in the germline V gene. The CDR3 nucleotides read TGTGCCAGCAGCCCAGGGATCCCGGACACTGAAGCTTTCTTT. This sequence encodes CASSPGIPDTEAFF.

The CDR3 protein is CASSFQQGGTEAFF. In DNA, the CDR3 is TGTGCCAGCAGCTTCCAACAGGGTGGCACTGAAGCTTTCTTT. This chain links TRBV7-9 with TRBJ1-1; possibly TRBD1 for D (6 bases). The CDR3 contains 14 residues. V was clipped by 3 bases and J by 4 bases, with 12 bases between them. Germline lookup yields CDR1 SEHNR and CDR2 FQNEAQ (reference sequence). Combining the CDR3 with reference TRBV7-9 and TRBJ1-1 gives the whole variable domain DTGVSQNPRHKITKRGQNVTFRCDPISEHNRLYWYRQTLGQGPEFLTYFQNEAQLEKSRLLSDRFSAERPKGSFSTLEIQRTEQGDSAMYLCASSFQQGGTEAFFGQGTRLTVV.

The rearrangement links TRBV6-4 to TRBJ2-7, with TRBD1 matching over 10 bases. The germline V gene encodes CDR1 MRHNA and CDR2 SNTAGT. Unmatched junction bases numbered 12, after V lost 8 bases and J lost 2 bases. The CDR3 is made up of 16 amino acids. This CDR3 is CASYAVAGTGAYEQYF. The CDR3 DNA follows: TGTGCCAGCTATGCCGTTGCCGGGACAGGGGCCTACGAGCAGTACTTC.

The rearrangement links TRBV19 to TRBJ2-5, with 13 bases identical to TRBD2. CDR1 and CDR2 from the germline V gene are LNHDA and SQIVND (reference sequence). With V trimmed by 5 bases and J by 5 bases, 5 bases remained unmatched. The CDR3 length is 15 residues. The CDR3 spells CASSRLAGGSETQYF. CDR3 in DNA: TGTGCCAGTAGTCGACTAGCGGGAGGATCTGAGACCCAGTACTTC. Together with reference TRBV19 and TRBJ2-5, the CDR3 gives the full variable domain: DGGITQSPKYLFRKEGQNVTLSCEQNLNHDAMYWYRQDPGQGLRLIYYSQIVNDFQKGDIAEGYSVSREKKESFPLTVTSAQKNPTAFYLCASSRLAGGSETQYFGPGTRLLVL.

This chain links TRBV28 with TRBJ1-1; D unresolved. V was shortened by 3 bases and J by 10 bases, with 15 bases between the two germline ends. The CDR3 contains 13 residues. Germline V gene data show CDR1 as MDHEN and CDR2 as SYDVKM. The CDR3, as DNA: TGTGCCAGCAGTTTTTCGGAGGCAAGGACAGCTTTCTTT. Protein sequence: CASSFSEARTAFF.